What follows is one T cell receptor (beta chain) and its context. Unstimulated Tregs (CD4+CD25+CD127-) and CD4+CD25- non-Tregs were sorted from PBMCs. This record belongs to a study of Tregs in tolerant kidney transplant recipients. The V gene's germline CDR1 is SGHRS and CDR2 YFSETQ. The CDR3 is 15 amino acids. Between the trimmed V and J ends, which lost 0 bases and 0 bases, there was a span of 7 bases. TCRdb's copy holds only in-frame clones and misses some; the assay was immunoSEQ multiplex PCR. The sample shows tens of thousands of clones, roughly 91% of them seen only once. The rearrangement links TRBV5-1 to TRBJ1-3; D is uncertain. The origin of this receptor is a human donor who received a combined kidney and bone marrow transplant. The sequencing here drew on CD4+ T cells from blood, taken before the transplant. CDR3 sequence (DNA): TGCGCCAGCAGCTTGGGAGTGAGCTCTGGAAACACCATATATTTT. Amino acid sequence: CASSLGVSSGNTIYF.